The present entry profiles one T cell receptor (beta chain) with its context. These data belong to a study of monozygotic twins with inflammatory bowel disease. Generation of cDNA took place in eight separate reactions per sample. TCRdb reprocessed the 5' RACE reads and keeps a single row for each CDR3 protein, giving no DNA. This sample's table reports about 300,000 distinct CDR3 sequences. The CDR3 covers 15 residues. The germline gives CDR1 LGHDT, CDR2 YNNKEL (reference sequence). The source is a human donor with ulcerative colitis or Crohn's disease, or a healthy co-twin of an affected twin (not recorded which). Sequenced material: blood. The gene calls are TRBV3-1 and TRBJ1-2. CDR3 protein: CASSLTAGSNYGYTF.